Included here is one TCR beta chain sequence, with context. Its specificity is not known. This sample was included in a study of cytomegalovirus exposure and HLA in healthy donors. Primers included in the PCR were 60 Vbeta and 13 Jbeta primers. Authors' processing steps: In a later analysis, some 11 million of 83 million or so unique beta chains occurred in at least two donors. Produced via immunoSEQ multiplex PCR; TCRdb's table is partial and in-frame only. That table supplies the V and J calls and clone size; D and trimming were determined from the DNA. This table holds around 150,000 clones, over 60% found once. Whole-study results and caveats: Later work associated approximately 17,000 TCR beta sequences with HLA alleles at 0.05 false discovery rate. Under in vitro conditions, three CMV-associated chains were confirmed as specific for CMV antigens. The study listed 150 to 200 cytomegalovirus-associated TCR beta chains.

CDR3 length equals 16 residues. Trimming removed 4 bases at V and 0 bases at J, with 13 bases between. In germline, CDR1 is GTSNPN, CDR2 SVGIG (reference sequence). This chain uses TRBV30 with TRBJ2-6; D gene ambiguous. Material for sequencing was PBMCs. The origin of this receptor is a male donor in good health and CMV-seronegative. Here the CDR3 reads CAWTVGFNSGANVLTF. The CDR3 DNA reads as TGTGCCTGGACGGTGGGCTTTAACTCTGGGGCCAACGTCCTGACTTTC.